This TCR beta chain was identified during a study of blood T cell repertoires in COVID-19. The CDR3 loop spans 14 amino acids. V was pared by 2 bases and J by 3 bases, with 8 bases between. Germline V lookup: CDR1 MNHNS, CDR2 SASEGT. The data were produced by immunoSEQ multiplex PCR, yet TCRdb's version contains in-frame clones alone and is incomplete. The sample has about 100,000 clones; approximately 90% are singletons. The chain couples TRBV6-1 to TRBJ1-5; D remains ambiguous. This TCR derives from a man in his sixties with acute or convalescent COVID-19. The sample consisted of peripheral blood. CDR3 in amino acids: CASSENTINQPQHF. The CDR3 bases are TGTGCCAGCAGTGAAAACACCATCAATCAGCCCCAGCATTTT.